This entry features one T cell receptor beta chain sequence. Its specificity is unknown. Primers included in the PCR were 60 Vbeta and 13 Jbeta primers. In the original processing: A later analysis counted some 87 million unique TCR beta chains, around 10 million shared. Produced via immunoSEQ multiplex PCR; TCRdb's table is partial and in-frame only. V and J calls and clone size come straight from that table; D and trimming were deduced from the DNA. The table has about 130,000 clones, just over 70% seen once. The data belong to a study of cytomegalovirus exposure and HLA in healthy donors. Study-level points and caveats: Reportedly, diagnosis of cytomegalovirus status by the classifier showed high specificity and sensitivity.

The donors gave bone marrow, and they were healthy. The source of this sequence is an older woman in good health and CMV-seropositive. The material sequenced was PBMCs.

For the CDR3, the DNA is TGTGCCACCAGGAGGGACAGGGAAGGCACTGAAGCTTTCTTT. Its translation is CATRRDREGTEAFF. The V call is TRBV15, the J call TRBJ1-1; TRBD1 aligns across 9 bases. CDR1 and CDR2 (germline): LNHNV, YYDKDF (reference sequence). The CDR3 has 14 residues. With 6 bases clipped from V and 4 bases from J, the junction kept 6 bases outside the gene matches.